The 15 T cell receptor beta chains presented below share a single source sample, sequenced in a study of blood T cell repertoires in COVID-19. Produced via immunoSEQ multiplex PCR; TCRdb's table is partial and in-frame only. The table has 100,000 to 150,000 clones, approximately 80% seen once. Material for sequencing was peripheral blood. Receptors were obtained from a human donor in a cohort sampled during active COVID-19.

The chain combines TRBV29-1 with TRBJ1-2; possible D gene TRBD1, 6 bases. This CDR3 contains 15 residues. CDR1 SQVTM and CDR2 ANQGSEA come from the germline V gene. Trimming stripped 2 bases from V and 1 base from J, with 14 bases between. CDR3 DNA: TGCAGCGTTGAATTGGGGACAATATTTAACTATGGCTACACCTTC. This translates into CSVELGTIFNYGYTF.

The chain has TRBV7-3 and TRBJ1-1; D is unclear. With 0 bases removed from V and 0 bases from J, the gap between germline ends came to 5 bases. Germline V gene data show CDR1 as SGHTA and CDR2 as FQGTGA. The length of the CDR3 is 14 residues. The CDR3 region is CASSLTDMNTEAFF. In nucleotides, the CDR3 is TGTGCCAGCAGCTTAACAGACATGAACACTGAAGCTTTCTTT. Full variable domain (remainder filled in from reference TRBV7-3 and TRBJ1-1): GAGVSQTPSNKVTEKGKYVELRCDPISGHTALYWYRQSLGQGPEFLIYFQGTGAADDSGLPNDRFFAVRPEGSVSTLKIQRTERGDSAVYLCASSLTDMNTEAFFGQGTRLTVV.

This chain joins TRBV2 and TRBJ1-1; TRBD1 agrees at 7 bases. Trimming took 2 bases from V and 4 from J; bases not matched to a gene: 4. Germline loops: CDR1 SNHLY, CDR2 FYNNEI. The CDR3 contains 14 residues. Written as DNA, the CDR3 is TGTGCCAGCAGTGAAAATTGGACAGGCACTGAAGCTTTCTTT. It is translated as CASSENWTGTEAFF.

The V and J genes are TRBV7-9 and TRBJ1-5; 7 bases match TRBD1. J was trimmed by 4 bases and V by 2 bases; bases with no gene match: 2. The CDR3 extends over 14 amino acids. Germline assignment: CDR1 SEHNR and CDR2 FQNEAQ (reference sequence). The CDR3 loop reads CASSLSGGNQPQHF. CDR3 coding DNA: TGTGCCAGCAGCTTATCAGGGGGGAATCAGCCCCAGCATTTT.

The chain uses TRBV5-1 and TRBJ1-1; D is possibly TRBD1 (6 bases). Germline V gene sequence: CDR1 SGHRS, CDR2 YFSETQ. This CDR3 has 14 amino acids. V was trimmed by 4 bases and J by 3 bases, leaving 13 bases between them. As DNA, the CDR3 is TGCGCCAGCAGCGGGGGTCACAGGGACACTGAAGCTTTCTTT. This codes for CASSGGHRDTEAFF.

The V gene is TRBV30, the J gene TRBJ1-1; tentative D call: TRBD1 (6 bases). The length of the CDR3 is 11 residues. Trimming took off 2 bases at V and 9 bases at J, with 10 bases between the two ends. The V gene's germline CDR1 is GTSNPN and CDR2 SVGIG (reference sequence). The CDR3 spells CAWSPTGQAFF. CDR3 in DNA: TGTGCCTGGAGTCCGACAGGTCAAGCTTTCTTT.

The V call is TRBV3-1 (or the pseudogene TRBV3-2), the J call TRBJ1-5; D may be TRBD1 (6 bases). V lost 4 bases, J lost 0 bases, and 13 bases lay in between. This CDR3 region has 16 residues. In germline, CDR1 is LGHDT, CDR2 YNNKEL (reference sequence). CDR3 sequence reads: CASSPGTTYSNQPQHF. In DNA form, the CDR3 reads TGTGCCAGCAGCCCGGGGACAACTTATAGCAATCAGCCCCAGCATTTT.

This chain uses TRBV19 with TRBJ2-5; 11 bases align to TRBD2. The germline gives CDR1 LNHDA, CDR2 SQIVND (reference sequence). This CDR3 contains 15 residues. The V gene end was trimmed by 5 bases and the J gene end by 5 bases; junction bases not matched to a gene: 7. The CDR3 bases are TGTGCCAGTAGTGTTAGCGGGGGGGCCCGGGAGACCCAGTACTTC. This gives the protein CASSVSGGARETQYF.

This clone was picked up a small number of times. This chain uses TRBV28 with TRBJ1-1; no clear D gene. This CDR3 contains 13 residues. The germline V gene has CDR1 MDHEN and CDR2 SYDVKM. V was clipped by 3 bases and J by 3 bases, with 8 bases between them. CDR3 loop: CASSLRADTEAFF. The CDR3 DNA reads as TGTGCCAGCAGTTTGAGGGCGGACACTGAAGCTTTCTTT.

This clone was observed a single time. The chain combines TRBV10-3 with TRBJ1-6; D gene ambiguous. CDR1 and CDR2 (germline): ENHRY, SYGVKD. Trimming pared 7 bases from V and 6 bases from J, leaving 16 bases between. The CDR3 has 15 amino acids. Here the CDR3 reads CAITQTDSGNSPLHF. The CDR3 DNA reads TGTGCCATCACCCAGACCGATTCGGGTAATTCACCCCTCCACTTT.

This chain uses TRBV11-3 with TRBJ2-2; 9 positions match TRBD1. The V gene's germline CDR1 is SGHNT and CDR2 YENEEA. V shed 4 bases, J shed 3 bases, and the junction held 6 bases outside the gene matches. This CDR3 comprises 16 residues. The CDR3 region is CASSSETGGYTGELFF. The CDR3 DNA sequence: TGTGCCAGCAGCTCCGAGACAGGGGGGTACACCGGGGAGCTGTTTTTT.

The CDR3 nucleotides read TGCGCCAGCAGCCAGCCGGGATTCTACGAGCAGTACTTC. This codes for CASSQPGFYEQYF. This rearrangement joins TRBV4-1 to TRBJ2-7; maybe TRBD2 (5 bases). The germline V gene has CDR1 MGHRA and CDR2 YSYEKL. V was cut by 3 bases and J by 3 bases, with 9 bases left in between. The CDR3 has 13 amino acids.

This rearrangement joins TRBV18 to TRBJ2-7; D may be TRBD2 (6 bases). V was shortened by 1 base and J by 6 bases, with 10 bases between the two germline ends. Per the germline V gene, CDR1 is KGHSH and CDR2 is LQKENI. CDR3 size: 13 residues. Written as DNA, the CDR3 is TGTGCCAGCTCACCACTGGAGGGGAGCGAGCAGTACTTC. Residues: CASSPLEGSEQYF.

The CDR3 loop reads CSVLAGVGAGELFF. In DNA form, the CDR3 reads TGCAGCGTCTTAGCGGGAGTTGGGGCCGGGGAGCTGTTTTTT. The chain couples TRBV29-1 to TRBJ2-2, with 9 bases fitting TRBD2. Unmatched junction bases numbered 8, after V lost 6 bases and J lost 6 bases. The length of the CDR3 is 14 residues. Germline-derived CDR1 and CDR2 are SQVTM and ANQGSEA.

This rearrangement joins TRBV19 to TRBJ2-7; TRBD1 might be the D (6 bases). The V gene lost 5 bases and the J gene lost 7 bases, with 18 bases spanning the gap. This CDR3 contains 14 residues. The germline V gene has CDR1 LNHDA and CDR2 SQIVND (reference sequence). CDR3 in DNA: TGTGCCAGTAGTCTAACTTACAGGGAAAGGGAGCAGTACTTC. Translated, it gives CASSLTYREREQYF. The full variable domain, rest sourced from reference TRBV19 and TRBJ2-7, is DGGITQSPKYLFRKEGQNVTLSCEQNLNHDAMYWYRQDPGQGLRLIYYSQIVNDFQKGDIAEGYSVSREKKESFPLTVTSAQKNPTAFYLCASSLTYREREQYFGPGTRLTVT.